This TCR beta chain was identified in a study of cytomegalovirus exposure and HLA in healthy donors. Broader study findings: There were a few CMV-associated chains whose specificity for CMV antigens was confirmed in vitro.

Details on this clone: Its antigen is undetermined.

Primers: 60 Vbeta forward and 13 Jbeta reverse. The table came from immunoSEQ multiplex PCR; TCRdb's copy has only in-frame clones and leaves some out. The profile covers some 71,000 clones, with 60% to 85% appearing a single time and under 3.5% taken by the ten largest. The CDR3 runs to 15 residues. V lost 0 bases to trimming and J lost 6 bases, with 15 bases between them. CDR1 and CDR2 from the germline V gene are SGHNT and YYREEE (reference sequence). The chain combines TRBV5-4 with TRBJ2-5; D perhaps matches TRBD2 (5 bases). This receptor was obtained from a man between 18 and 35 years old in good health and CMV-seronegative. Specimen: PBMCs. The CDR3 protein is CASSLGARGKKTQYF. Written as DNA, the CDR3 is TGTGCCAGCAGCTTGGGGGCGAGAGGGAAAAAGACCCAGTACTTC.